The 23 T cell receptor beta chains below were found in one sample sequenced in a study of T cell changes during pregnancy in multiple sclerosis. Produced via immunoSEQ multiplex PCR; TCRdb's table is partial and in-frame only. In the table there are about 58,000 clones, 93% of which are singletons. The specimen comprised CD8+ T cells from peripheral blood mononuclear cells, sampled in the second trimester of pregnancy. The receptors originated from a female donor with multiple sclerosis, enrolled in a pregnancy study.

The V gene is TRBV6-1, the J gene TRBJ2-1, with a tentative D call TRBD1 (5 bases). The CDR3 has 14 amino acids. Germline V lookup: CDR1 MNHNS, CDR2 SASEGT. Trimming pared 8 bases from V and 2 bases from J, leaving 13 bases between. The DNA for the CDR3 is TGTGCCAGCTGGCAGGGAAGGACCTACAATGAGCAGTTCTTC. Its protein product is CASWQGRTYNEQFF.

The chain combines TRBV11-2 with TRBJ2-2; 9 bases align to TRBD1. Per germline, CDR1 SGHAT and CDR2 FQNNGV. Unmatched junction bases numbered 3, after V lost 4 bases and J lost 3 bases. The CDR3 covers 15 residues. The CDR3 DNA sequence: TGTGCCAGCAGCTCCCGGGACAGGGACACCGGGGAGCTGTTTTTT. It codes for CASSSRDRDTGELFF.

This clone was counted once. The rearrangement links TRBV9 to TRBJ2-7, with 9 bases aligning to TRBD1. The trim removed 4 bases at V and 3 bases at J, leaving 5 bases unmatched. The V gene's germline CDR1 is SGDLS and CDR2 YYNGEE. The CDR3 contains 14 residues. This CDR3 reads CASSLGTGNYEQYF. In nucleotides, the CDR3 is TGTGCCAGCAGCCTTGGGACAGGGAACTACGAGCAGTACTTC.

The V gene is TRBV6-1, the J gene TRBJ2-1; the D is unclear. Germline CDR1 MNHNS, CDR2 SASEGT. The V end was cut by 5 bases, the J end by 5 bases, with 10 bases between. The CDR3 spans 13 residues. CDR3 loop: CASSSRWDNEQFF. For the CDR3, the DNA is TGTGCCAGCAGTTCCAGGTGGGACAATGAGCAGTTCTTC.

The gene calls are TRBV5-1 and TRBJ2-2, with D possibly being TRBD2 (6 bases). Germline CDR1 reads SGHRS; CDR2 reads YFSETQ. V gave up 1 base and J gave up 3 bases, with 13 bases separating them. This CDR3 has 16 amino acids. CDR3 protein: CASSLRGRGYTGELFF. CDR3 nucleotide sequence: TGCGCCAGCAGCTTGCGGGGGAGAGGGTACACCGGGGAGCTGTTTTTT. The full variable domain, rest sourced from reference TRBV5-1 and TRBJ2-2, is KAGVTQTPRYLIKTRGQQVTLSCSPISGHRSVSWYQQTPGQGLQFLFEYFSETQRNKGNFPGRFSGRQFSNSRSEMNVSTLELGDSALYLCASSLRGRGYTGELFFGEGSRLTVL.

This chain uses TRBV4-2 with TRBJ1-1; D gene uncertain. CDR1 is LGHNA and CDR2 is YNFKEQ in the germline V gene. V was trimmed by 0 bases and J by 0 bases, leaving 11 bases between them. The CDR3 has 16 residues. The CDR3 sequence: CASSQDSAGLNTEAFF. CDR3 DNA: TGTGCCAGCAGCCAAGATTCAGCAGGCCTGAACACTGAAGCTTTCTTT.

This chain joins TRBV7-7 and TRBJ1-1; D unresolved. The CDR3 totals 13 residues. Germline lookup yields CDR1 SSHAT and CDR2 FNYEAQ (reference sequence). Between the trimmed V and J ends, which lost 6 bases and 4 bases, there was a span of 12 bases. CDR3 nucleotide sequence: TGTGCCAGCAGTCACGATCGGGGCACTGAAGCTTTCTTT. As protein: CASSHDRGTEAFF.

DNA of the CDR3: TGCAGCTCCGCCCTAGCGGGAGCCTACAATGAGCAGTTCTTC. Translation: CSSALAGAYNEQFF. This rearrangement joins TRBV29-1 to TRBJ2-1, with TRBD2 matching 10 bases. V lost 8 bases and J lost 2; bases outside the gene matches: 6. The CDR3 has 14 residues. Looked up from germline, CDR1 is SQVTM and CDR2 is ANQGSEA.

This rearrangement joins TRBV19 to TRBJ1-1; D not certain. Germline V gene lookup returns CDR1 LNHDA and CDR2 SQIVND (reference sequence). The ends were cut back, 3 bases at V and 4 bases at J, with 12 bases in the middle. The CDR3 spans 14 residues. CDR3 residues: CASSINAGFTEAFF. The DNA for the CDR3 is TGTGCCAGTAGTATTAATGCGGGTTTCACTGAAGCTTTCTTT. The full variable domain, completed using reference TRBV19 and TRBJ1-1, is DGGITQSPKYLFRKEGQNVTLSCEQNLNHDAMYWYRQDPGQGLRLIYYSQIVNDFQKGDIAEGYSVSREKKESFPLTVTSAQKNPTAFYLCASSINAGFTEAFFGQGTRLTVV.

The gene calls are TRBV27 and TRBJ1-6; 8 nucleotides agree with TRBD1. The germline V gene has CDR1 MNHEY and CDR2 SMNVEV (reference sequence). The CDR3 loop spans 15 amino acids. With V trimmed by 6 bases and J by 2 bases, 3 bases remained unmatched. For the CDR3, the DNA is TGTGCCAGCAGGAAACAGGGGGCCTATAATTCACCCCTCCACTTT. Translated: CASRKQGAYNSPLHF.

In nucleotides, the CDR3 is TGCAGCGGAAGTCTAGCGGGAGGGATTGAGCAGTTCTTC. This encodes CSGSLAGGIEQFF. This chain uses TRBV29-1 with TRBJ2-1, with TRBD2 identical over 12 bases. This CDR3 has 13 amino acids. The V and J ends lost 7 bases and 9 bases, in that order; junction bases with no gene match: 7. Germline V gene data show CDR1 as SQVTM and CDR2 as ANQGSEA.

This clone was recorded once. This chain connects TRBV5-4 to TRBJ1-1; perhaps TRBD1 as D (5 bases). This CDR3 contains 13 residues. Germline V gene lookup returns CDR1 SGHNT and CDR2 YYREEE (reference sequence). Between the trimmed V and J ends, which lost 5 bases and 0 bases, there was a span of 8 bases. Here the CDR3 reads CASRQVMNTEAFF. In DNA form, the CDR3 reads TGTGCCAGCAGACAGGTCATGAACACTGAAGCTTTCTTT.

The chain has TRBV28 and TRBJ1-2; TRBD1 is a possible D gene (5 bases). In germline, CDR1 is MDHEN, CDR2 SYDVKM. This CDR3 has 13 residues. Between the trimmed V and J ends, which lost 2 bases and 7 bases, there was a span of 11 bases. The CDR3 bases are TGTGCCAGCAGTTTAGGGGGACTAGGTGGCTACACCTTC. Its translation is CASSLGGLGGYTF.

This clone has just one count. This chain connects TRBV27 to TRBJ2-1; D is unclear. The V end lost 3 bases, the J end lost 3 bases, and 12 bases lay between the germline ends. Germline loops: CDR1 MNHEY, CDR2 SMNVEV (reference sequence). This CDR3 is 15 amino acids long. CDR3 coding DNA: TGTGCCAGCAGTTTGACACTGGGCCTCTACAATGAGCAGTTCTTC. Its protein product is CASSLTLGLYNEQFF.

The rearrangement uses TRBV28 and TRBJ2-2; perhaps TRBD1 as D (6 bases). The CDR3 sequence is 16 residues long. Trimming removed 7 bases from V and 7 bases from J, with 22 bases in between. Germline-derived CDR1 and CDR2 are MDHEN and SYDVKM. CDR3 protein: CASNSPLQGYDGELFF. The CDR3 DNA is TGTGCCAGCAATTCTCCCCTACAGGGTTACGACGGGGAGCTGTTTTTT.

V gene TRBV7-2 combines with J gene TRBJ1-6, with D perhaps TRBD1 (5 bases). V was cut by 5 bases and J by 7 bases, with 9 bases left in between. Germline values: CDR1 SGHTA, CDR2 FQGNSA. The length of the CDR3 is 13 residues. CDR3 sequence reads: CASSGGLNSPLHF. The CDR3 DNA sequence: TGTGCCAGCAGCGGGGGACTGAATTCACCCCTCCACTTT.

CDR3 sequence (DNA): TGTGCCAGCAGCGTACGGGACTTACGCTGGGGTGAGCAGTTCTTC. Protein sequence: CASSVRDLRWGEQFF. The chain has TRBV9 and TRBJ2-1; TRBD2 is a possible D gene (6 bases). With 1 base removed from V and 9 bases from J, the gap between germline ends came to 17 bases. The CDR3 is 15 amino acids. Per germline, CDR1 SGDLS and CDR2 YYNGEE.

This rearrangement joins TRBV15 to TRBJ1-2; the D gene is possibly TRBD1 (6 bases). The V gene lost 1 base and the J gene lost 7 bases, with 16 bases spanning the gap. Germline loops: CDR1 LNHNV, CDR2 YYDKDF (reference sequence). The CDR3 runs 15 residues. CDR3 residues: CATSRALTGGSGYTF. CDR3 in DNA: TGTGCCACCAGCAGAGCCCTCACGGGGGGCTCTGGCTACACCTTC.

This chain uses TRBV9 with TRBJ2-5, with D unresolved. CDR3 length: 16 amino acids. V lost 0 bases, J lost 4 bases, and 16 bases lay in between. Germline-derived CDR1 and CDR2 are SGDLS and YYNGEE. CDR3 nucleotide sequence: TGTGCCAGCAGCGTAGGTGTTTCACCCCGAGGAGAGACCCAGTACTTC. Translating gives CASSVGVSPRGETQYF. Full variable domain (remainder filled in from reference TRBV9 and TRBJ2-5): DSGVTQTPKHLITATGQRVTLRCSPRSGDLSVYWYQQSLDQGLQFLIQYYNGEERAKGNILERFSAQQFPDLHSELNLSSLELGDSALYFCASSVGVSPRGETQYFGPGTRLLVL.

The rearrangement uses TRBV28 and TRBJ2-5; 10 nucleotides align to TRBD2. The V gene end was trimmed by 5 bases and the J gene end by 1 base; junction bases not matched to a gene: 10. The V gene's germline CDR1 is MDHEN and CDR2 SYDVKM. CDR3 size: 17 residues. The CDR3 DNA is TGTGCCAGCAGTGCGGTGAGGGGACTAGCGCCCCAAGAGACCCAGTACTTC. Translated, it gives CASSAVRGLAPQETQYF.

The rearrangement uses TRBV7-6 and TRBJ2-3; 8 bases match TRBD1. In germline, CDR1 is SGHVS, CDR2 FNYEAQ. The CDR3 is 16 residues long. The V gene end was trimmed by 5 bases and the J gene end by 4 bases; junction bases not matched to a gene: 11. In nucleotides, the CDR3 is TGTGCCAGCAGCCCAAGACAGGGGAGCGGGCCAGATACGCAGTATTTT. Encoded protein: CASSPRQGSGPDTQYF.

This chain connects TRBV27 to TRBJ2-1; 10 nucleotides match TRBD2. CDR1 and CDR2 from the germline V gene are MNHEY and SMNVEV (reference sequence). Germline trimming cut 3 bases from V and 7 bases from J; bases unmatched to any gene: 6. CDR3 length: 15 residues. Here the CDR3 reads CASSFRLAGDNEQFF. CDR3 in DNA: TGTGCCAGCAGTTTTCGCCTAGCGGGGGATAATGAGCAGTTCTTC.

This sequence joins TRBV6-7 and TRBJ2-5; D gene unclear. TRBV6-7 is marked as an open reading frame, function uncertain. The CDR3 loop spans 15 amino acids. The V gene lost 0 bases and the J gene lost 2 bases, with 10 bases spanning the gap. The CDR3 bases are TGTGCCAGCAGTTACTCGAACGGTGATCAAGAGACCCAGTACTTC. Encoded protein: CASSYSNGDQETQYF.